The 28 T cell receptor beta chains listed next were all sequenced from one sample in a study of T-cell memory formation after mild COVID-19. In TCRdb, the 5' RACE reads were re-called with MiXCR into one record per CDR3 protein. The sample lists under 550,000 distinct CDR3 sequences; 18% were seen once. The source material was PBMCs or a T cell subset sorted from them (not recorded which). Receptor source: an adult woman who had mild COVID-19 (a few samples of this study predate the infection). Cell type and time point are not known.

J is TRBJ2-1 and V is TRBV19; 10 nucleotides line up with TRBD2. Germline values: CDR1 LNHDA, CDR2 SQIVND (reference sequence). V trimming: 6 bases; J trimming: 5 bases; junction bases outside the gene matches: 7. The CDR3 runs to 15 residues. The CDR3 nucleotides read TGTGCCAGTAGCCCGACTAGCGGGTTTGACAATGAGCAGTTCTTC. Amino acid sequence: CASSPTSGFDNEQFF.

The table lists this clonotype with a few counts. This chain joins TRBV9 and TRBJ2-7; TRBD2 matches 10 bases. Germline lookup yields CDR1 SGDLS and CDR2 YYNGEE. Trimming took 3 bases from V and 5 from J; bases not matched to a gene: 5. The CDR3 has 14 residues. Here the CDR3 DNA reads TGTGCCAGCAGCGCGCCTAGCGGGAGCGACGAGCAGTACTTC. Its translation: CASSAPSGSDEQYF.

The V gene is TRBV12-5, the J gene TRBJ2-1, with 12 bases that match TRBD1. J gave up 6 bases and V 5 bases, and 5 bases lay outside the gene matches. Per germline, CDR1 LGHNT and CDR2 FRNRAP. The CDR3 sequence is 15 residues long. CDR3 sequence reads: CASGHGTGGRNEQFF. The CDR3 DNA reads TGTGCTAGTGGTCACGGGACAGGGGGCCGCAATGAGCAGTTCTTC.

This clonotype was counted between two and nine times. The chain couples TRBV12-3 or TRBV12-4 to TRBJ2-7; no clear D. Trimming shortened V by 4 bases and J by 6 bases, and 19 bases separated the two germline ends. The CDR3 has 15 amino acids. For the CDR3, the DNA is TGTGCCAGCAGTTCTCGATCTTTTAGGCGTGGCGAGCAGTACTTC. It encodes CASSSRSFRRGEQYF.

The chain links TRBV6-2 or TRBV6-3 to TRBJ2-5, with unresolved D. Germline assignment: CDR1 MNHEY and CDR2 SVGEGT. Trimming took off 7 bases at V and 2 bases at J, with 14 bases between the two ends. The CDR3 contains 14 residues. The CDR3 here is CASTSDGEQETQYF. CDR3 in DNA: TGTGCCAGCACTTCAGATGGAGAACAAGAGACCCAGTACTTC.

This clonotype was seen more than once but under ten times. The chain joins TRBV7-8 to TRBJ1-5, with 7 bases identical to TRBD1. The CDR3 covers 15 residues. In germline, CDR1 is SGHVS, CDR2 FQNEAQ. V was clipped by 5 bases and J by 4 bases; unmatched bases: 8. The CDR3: CASSKRTGTNQPQHF. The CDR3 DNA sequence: TGTGCCAGCAGCAAACGGACAGGTACAAATCAGCCCCAGCATTTT.

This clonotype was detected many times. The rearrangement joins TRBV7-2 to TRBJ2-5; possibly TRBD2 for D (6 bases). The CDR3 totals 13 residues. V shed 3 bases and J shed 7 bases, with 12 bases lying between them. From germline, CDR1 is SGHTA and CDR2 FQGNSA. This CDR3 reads CASSFGPGGTQYF. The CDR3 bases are TGTGCCAGCAGCTTTGGGCCCGGGGGGACCCAGTACTTC.

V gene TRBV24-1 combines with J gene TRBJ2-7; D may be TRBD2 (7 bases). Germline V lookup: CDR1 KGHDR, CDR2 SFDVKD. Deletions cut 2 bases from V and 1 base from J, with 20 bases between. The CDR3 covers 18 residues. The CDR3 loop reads CATSDSLTGGHTSYEQYF. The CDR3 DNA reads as TGTGCCACCAGTGATTCTCTGACGGGGGGCCATACTTCCTACGAGCAGTACTTC.

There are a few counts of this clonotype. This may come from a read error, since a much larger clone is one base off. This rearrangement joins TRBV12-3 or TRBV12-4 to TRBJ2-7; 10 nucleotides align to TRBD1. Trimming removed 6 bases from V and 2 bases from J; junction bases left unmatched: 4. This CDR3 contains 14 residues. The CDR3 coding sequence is TGTGCCAGCAGACTAGGGACAGGGGCCTACGAGCAGTACTTC. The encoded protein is CASRLGTGAYEQYF.

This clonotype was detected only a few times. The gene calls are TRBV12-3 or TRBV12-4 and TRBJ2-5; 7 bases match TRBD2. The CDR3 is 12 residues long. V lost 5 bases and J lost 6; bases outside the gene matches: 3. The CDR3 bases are TGTGCCAGCAGTCGGACTAGGAAGACCCAGTACTTC. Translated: CASSRTRKTQYF.

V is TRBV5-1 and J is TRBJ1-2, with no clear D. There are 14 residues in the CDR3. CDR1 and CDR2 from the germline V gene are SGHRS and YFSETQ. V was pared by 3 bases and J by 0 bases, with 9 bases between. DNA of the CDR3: TGCGCCAGCAGCTACGCCAGCACTAACTATGGCTACACCTTC. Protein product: CASSYASTNYGYTF. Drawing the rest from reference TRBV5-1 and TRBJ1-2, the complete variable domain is KAGVTQTPRYLIKTRGQQVTLSCSPISGHRSVSWYQQTPGQGLQFLFEYFSETQRNKGNFPGRFSGRQFSNSRSEMNVSTLELGDSALYLCASSYASTNYGYTFGSGTRLTVV.

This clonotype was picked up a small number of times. The DNA of the CDR3 is TGTGCCAGCAGCTTCCCTAGCGGGAGACACAATGAGCAGTTCTTC. It codes for CASSFPSGRHNEQFF. The V and J genes are TRBV7-9 and TRBJ2-1; 10 bases agree with TRBD2. CDR3 size: 15 residues. The J segment lost 5 bases and the V segment lost 3 bases, leaving 4 bases of the junction unmatched. Per germline, CDR1 SEHNR and CDR2 FQNEAQ (reference sequence).

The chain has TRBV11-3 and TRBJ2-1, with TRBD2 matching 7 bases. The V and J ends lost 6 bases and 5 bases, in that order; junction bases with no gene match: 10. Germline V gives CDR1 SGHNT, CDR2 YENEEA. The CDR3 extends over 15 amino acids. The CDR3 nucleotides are TGTGCCAGCAGGAAGATTAGCGGGCTGGACAATGAGCAGTTCTTC. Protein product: CASRKISGLDNEQFF.

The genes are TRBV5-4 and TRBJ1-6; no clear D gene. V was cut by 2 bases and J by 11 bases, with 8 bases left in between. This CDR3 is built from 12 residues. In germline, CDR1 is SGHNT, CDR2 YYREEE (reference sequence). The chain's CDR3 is CASSFAGTPLHF. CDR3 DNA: TGTGCCAGCAGCTTTGCCGGGACACCCCTCCACTTT.

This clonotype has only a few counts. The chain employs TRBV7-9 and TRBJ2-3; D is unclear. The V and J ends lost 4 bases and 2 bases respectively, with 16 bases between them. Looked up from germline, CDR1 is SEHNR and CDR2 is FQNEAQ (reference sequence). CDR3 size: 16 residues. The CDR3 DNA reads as TGTGCCAGCAGCTCCCGCGCTTCCCTACTCACAGATACGCAGTATTTT. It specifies CASSSRASLLTDTQYF.

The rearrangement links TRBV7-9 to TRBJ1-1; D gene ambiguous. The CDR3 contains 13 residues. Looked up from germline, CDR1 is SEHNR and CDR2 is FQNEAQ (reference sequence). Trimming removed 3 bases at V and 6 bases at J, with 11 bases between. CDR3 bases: TGTGCCAGCAGCTTTACGGGGATCTCTGAAGCTTTCTTT. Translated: CASSFTGISEAFF.

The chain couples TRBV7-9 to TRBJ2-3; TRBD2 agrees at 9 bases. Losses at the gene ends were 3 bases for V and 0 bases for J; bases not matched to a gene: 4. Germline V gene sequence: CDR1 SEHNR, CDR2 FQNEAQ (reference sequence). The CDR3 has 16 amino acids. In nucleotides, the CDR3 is TGTGCCAGCAGCTTGGGACTAGCTGCTAGCACAGATACGCAGTATTTT. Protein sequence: CASSLGLAASTDTQYF. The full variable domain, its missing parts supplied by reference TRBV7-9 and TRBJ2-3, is DTGVSQNPRHKITKRGQNVTFRCDPISEHNRLYWYRQTLGQGPEFLTYFQNEAQLEKSRLLSDRFSAERPKGSFSTLEIQRTEQGDSAMYLCASSLGLAASTDTQYFGPGTRLTVL.

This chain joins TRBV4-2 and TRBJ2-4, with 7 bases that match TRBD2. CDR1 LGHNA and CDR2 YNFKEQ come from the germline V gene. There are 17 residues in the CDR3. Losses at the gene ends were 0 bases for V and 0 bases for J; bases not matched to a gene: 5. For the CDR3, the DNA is TGTGCCAGCAGCCAAGATCAGAGCGGGGTAGCCAAAAACATTCAGTACTTC. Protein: CASSQDQSGVAKNIQYF.

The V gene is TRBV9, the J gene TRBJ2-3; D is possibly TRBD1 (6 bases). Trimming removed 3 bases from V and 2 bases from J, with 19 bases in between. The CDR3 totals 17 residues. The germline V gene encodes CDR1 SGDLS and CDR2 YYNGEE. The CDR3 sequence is CASSGRRTASITDTQYF. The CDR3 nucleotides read TGTGCCAGCAGCGGAAGGAGGACAGCCTCTATCACAGATACGCAGTATTTT.

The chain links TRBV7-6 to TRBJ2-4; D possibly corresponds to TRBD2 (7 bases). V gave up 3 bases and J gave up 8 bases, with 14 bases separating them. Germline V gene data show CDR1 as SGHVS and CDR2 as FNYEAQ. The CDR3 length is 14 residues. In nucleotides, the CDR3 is TGTGCCAGCAGCTTCCGGGGGGCTGGGGACATTCAGTACTTC. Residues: CASSFRGAGDIQYF.

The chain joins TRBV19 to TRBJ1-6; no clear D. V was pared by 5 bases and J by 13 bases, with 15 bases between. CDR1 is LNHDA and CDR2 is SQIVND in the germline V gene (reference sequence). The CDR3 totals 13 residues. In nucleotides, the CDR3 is TGTGCCAGTAGTGACTGGGGTGGAGGGCCCCTCCACTTT. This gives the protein CASSDWGGGPLHF.

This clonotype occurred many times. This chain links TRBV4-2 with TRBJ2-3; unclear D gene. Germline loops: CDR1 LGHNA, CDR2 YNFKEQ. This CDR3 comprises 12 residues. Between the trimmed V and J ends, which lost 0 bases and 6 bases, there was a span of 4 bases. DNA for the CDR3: TGTGCCAGCAGCCAAGATCTGGATACGCAGTATTTT. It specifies CASSQDLDTQYF.

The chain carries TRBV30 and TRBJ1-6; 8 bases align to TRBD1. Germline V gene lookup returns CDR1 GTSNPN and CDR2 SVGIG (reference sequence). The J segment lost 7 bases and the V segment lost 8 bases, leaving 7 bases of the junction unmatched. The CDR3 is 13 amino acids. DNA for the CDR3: TGTGCCGCTCAGGGGGCGAGGAATTCACCCCTCCACTTT. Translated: CAAQGARNSPLHF.

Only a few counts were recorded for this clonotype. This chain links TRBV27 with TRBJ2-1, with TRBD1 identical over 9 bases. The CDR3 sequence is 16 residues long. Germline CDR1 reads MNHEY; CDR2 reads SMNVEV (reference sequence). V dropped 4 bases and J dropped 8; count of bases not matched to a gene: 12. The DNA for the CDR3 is TGTGCCAGCAGTTCGACCGGGACAGGGTATAGCGATGAGCAGTTCTTC. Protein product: CASSSTGTGYSDEQFF.

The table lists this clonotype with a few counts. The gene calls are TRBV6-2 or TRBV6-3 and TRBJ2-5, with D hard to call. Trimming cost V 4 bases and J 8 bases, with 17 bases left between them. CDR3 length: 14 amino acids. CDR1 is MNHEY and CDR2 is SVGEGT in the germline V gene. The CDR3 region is CASSSDPVVVTQYF. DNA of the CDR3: TGTGCCAGCAGTTCGGACCCCGTCGTGGTAACCCAGTACTTC.

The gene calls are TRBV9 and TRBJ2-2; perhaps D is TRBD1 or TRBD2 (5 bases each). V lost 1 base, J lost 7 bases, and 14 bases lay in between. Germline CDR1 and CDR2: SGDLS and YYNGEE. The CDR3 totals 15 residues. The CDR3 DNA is TGTGCCAGCAGCGTAAACGGCAGGGCGGGCGGGGAGCTGTTTTTT. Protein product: CASSVNGRAGGELFF.

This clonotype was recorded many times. The CDR3 region is CASSPSGSTDTQYF. The CDR3 DNA sequence: TGTGCCAGCAGCCCTAGCGGGAGCACAGATACGCAGTATTTT. The chain couples TRBV5-4 to TRBJ2-3; 8 nucleotides align to TRBD2. Germline V gene lookup returns CDR1 SGHNT and CDR2 YYREEE (reference sequence). Trimming at V came to 4 bases and at J to 0 bases, leaving 1 base not matched to a gene. The length of the CDR3 is 14 residues.

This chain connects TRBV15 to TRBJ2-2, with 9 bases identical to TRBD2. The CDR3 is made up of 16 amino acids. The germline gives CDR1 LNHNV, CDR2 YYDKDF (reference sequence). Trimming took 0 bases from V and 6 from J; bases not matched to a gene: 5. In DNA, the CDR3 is TGTGCCACCAGCAGAGATCTAGCGGGATTAGCCGGGGAGCTGTTTTTT. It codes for CATSRDLAGLAGELFF.